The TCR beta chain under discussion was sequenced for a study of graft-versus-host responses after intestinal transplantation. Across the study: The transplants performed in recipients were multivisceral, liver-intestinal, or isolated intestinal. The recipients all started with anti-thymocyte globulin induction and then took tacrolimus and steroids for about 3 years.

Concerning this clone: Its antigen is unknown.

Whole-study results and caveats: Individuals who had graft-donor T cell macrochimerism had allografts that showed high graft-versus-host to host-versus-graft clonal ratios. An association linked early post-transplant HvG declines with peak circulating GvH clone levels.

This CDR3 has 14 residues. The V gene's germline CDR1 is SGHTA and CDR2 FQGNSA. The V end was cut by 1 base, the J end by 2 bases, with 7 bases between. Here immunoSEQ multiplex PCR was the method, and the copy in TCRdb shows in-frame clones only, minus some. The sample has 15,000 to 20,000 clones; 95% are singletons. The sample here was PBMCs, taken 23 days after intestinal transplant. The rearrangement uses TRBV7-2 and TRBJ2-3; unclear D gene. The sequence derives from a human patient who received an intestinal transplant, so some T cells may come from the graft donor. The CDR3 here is CASSLELVTDTQYF. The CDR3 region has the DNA TGTGCCAGCAGCTTAGAACTGGTCACAGATACGCAGTATTTT.